This TCR beta chain is drawn from a study of cytomegalovirus exposure and HLA in healthy donors. Comment on this clone: The antigen is not known.

Study-level points and caveats: Across all donors, roughly uniform sequencing depth was an assumption of the presence/absence analyses.

The V end lost 1 base, the J end lost 1 base, and 6 bases lay between the germline ends. Germline loops: CDR1 SGHRS, CDR2 YFSETQ. CDR3 size: 14 residues. PCR primers comprised 60 Vbeta and 13 Jbeta primers. The method was immunoSEQ multiplex PCR; TCRdb's version includes in-frame clones alone and lacks a portion of them. The listing contains about 39,000 clones. Sequencing was carried out using PBMCs. The chain has TRBV5-1 and TRBJ2-1; D ambiguous. This receptor was taken from a woman aged 25 to 39 in good health and CMV-seropositive. CDR3 amino acids: CASSLQESYNEQFF. The CDR3 DNA reads as TGCGCCAGCAGCTTGCAAGAGTCCTACAATGAGCAGTTCTTC.